A single sample is the source of the 10 T cell receptor beta chains below, sequenced in a study of technical replicates of blood from several donors. Profiling relied on immunoSEQ multiplex PCR, and the TCRdb table lists in-frame clones only, not all of them. The sample holds around 72,000 clones; approximately 98% are singletons and the top ten take approximately 0.21%. Sequencing used T cells isolated from PBMCs. These receptors were collected from a human donor in good health.

The genes are TRBV28 and TRBJ2-2; TRBD1 is a possible D gene (6 bases). This CDR3 region has 14 residues. Germline V gene lookup returns CDR1 MDHEN and CDR2 SYDVKM. The germline V and J ends were trimmed by 6 bases and 3 bases, with 11 bases remaining between them. The CDR3 protein is CASRSGAYTGELFF. For the CDR3, the DNA is TGTGCCAGCAGATCAGGGGCGTACACCGGGGAGCTGTTTTTT.

The CDR3 DNA reads TGTGCCAGCAGTTTATATAGGGGGCAGCACAATGAGCAGTTCTTC. This sequence encodes CASSLYRGQHNEQFF. The chain has TRBV27 and TRBJ2-1, with TRBD1 matching over 7 bases. The CDR3 covers 15 residues. CDR1 MNHEY and CDR2 SMNVEV come from the germline V gene (reference sequence). V shed 1 base, J shed 5 bases, and the junction held 5 bases outside the gene matches.

This chain links TRBV18 with TRBJ1-2; D unresolved. V was trimmed by 2 bases and J by 7 bases, leaving 11 bases between them. CDR1 KGHSH and CDR2 LQKENI come from the germline V gene. The CDR3 totals 13 residues. The CDR3 loop reads CASSPGLRGGYTF. CDR3 nucleotides: TGTGCCAGCTCACCAGGCCTCCGAGGTGGCTACACCTTC.

The genes are TRBV7-9 and TRBJ2-5; a weak D match, TRBD2 (6 bases). This CDR3 has 12 residues. With 10 bases removed from V and 2 bases from J, the gap between germline ends came to 11 bases. From germline, CDR1 is SEHNR and CDR2 FQNEAQ (reference sequence). The CDR3 nucleotides read TGTGCCACGCGGGACTCTCAAGAGACCCAGTACTTC. As protein: CATRDSQETQYF.

In DNA, the CDR3 is TGTGCCAGCAGAACCGGGACTAGCTACTCGAGTGAGCAGTTCTTC. Protein sequence: CASRTGTSYSSEQFF. This rearrangement joins TRBV6-5 to TRBJ2-1; 9 bases agree with TRBD2. CDR1 MNHEY and CDR2 SVGAGI come from the germline V gene. The CDR3 sequence is 15 residues long. V was clipped by 6 bases and J by 9 bases; unmatched bases: 12.

This chain connects TRBV19 to TRBJ1-5; maybe TRBD1 (6 bases). The CDR3 is 16 amino acids. Germline values: CDR1 LNHDA, CDR2 SQIVND (reference sequence). With 5 bases removed from V and 0 bases from J, the gap between germline ends came to 14 bases. The CDR3 bases are TGTGCCAGTAGTCCTGGGACACCAAATAGCAATCAGCCCCAGCATTTT. Translated, it gives CASSPGTPNSNQPQHF. The full variable domain, rest sourced from reference TRBV19 and TRBJ1-5, is DGGITQSPKYLFRKEGQNVTLSCEQNLNHDAMYWYRQDPGQGLRLIYYSQIVNDFQKGDIAEGYSVSREKKESFPLTVTSAQKNPTAFYLCASSPGTPNSNQPQHFGDGTRLSIL.

The chain links TRBV28 to TRBJ1-1; tentative D call: TRBD1 (5 bases). Germline V lookup: CDR1 MDHEN, CDR2 SYDVKM. CDR3 size: 14 residues. V was trimmed by 8 bases and J by 1 base, leaving 14 bases between them. The CDR3 coding sequence is TGTGCCAGCGTTTATTCGGGGGGGAACACTGAAGCTTTCTTT. It translates to CASVYSGGNTEAFF.

The chain combines TRBV2 with TRBJ2-1; D not resolved. Germline CDR1 reads SNHLY; CDR2 reads FYNNEI. Trimming took 11 bases from V and 8 from J, leaving 13 bases between them. The CDR3 runs to 11 residues. CDR3 bases: TGTGCCTGCGAATATATGGATGAGCAGTTCTTC. It encodes CACEYMDEQFF.

This chain links TRBV30 with TRBJ1-1; possibly TRBD1 for D (6 bases). CDR1 is GTSNPN and CDR2 is SVGIG in the germline V gene (reference sequence). V lost 3 bases to trimming and J lost 1 base, with 6 bases between them. The CDR3 loop spans 12 amino acids. The CDR3 nucleotides read TGTGCCTGGAGACAGGGGAACACTGAAGCTTTCTTT. Amino acids: CAWRQGNTEAFF.

The chain joins TRBV2 to TRBJ2-1; 12 positions agree with TRBD2. The V gene's germline CDR1 is SNHLY and CDR2 FYNNEI. The CDR3 extends over 15 amino acids. V lost 6 bases to trimming and J lost 3 bases; unmatched junction nucleotides: 3. Here the CDR3 reads CASRPTSGSYNEQFF. The CDR3 DNA follows: TGTGCCAGCAGACCGACTAGCGGGAGCTACAATGAGCAGTTCTTC.